This T cell receptor beta chain came from a study of blood T cell repertoires in COVID-19. The wider study: The cDNA or gDNA used as material had been derived from T cells, B-cell-depleted T cells, or PBMCs.

Trimming removed 3 bases from V and 6 bases from J, with 5 bases in between. From germline, CDR1 is LNHDA and CDR2 SQIVND (reference sequence). This CDR3 is 12 amino acids long. Study processing details: Estimated nucleated cell counts came from reference gene primer amplification. Clones were read by immunoSEQ multiplex PCR, and TCRdb kept only the in-frame ones, dropping some. The V and J calls and clone size were taken over from that table, and D and trimming were inferred from the DNA. Of 200,000 to 250,000 clones listed, about nine tenths are singletons. This clonotype originated in a woman in her forties with acute or convalescent COVID-19. This chain connects TRBV19 to TRBJ2-2; D uncertain. Source material: peripheral blood. The CDR3 protein is CASSISPGELFF. In nucleotides, the CDR3 is TGTGCCAGTAGTATCAGTCCCGGGGAGCTGTTTTTT.